The T cell receptor beta chain described here comes from a study of Tregs in tolerant kidney transplant recipients. Unstimulated regulatory T cells (CD4+CD25+CD127-), CD4+CD25- non-regulatory cells, CD4 and CD8 cells were FACS-sorted from thawed PBMCs. Regulatory T cells were sorted from thawed PBMCs rested overnight at 37°C with about 220 IU/ml IL-2. This CDR3 region has 13 residues. Germline-derived CDR1 and CDR2 are SQVTM and ANQGSEA. Trimming cost V 4 bases and J 4 bases; bases outside gene matches: 5. This clone was observed a handful of times. The assay was immunoSEQ multiplex PCR, and TCRdb's table has in-frame clones only and misses some. The table has about 17,000 clones, roughly 82% seen once; the top ten hold 2% to 3%.

The V and J genes are TRBV29-1 and TRBJ1-2; 8 bases line up with TRBD1. Input material: Tregs from blood. The clonotype originates from a human donor in good health. CDR3 region: CSVVGTGGYGYTF. The CDR3 region has the DNA TGCAGCGTTGTGGGAACAGGGGGCTATGGCTACACCTTC. The whole variable domain, filled in from reference TRBV29-1 and TRBJ1-2, reads SAVISQKPSRDICQRGTSLTIQCQVDSQVTMMFWYRQQPGQSLTLIATANQGSEATYESGFVIDKFPISRPNLTFSTLTVSNMSPEDSSIYLCSVVGTGGYGYTFGSGTRLTVV.